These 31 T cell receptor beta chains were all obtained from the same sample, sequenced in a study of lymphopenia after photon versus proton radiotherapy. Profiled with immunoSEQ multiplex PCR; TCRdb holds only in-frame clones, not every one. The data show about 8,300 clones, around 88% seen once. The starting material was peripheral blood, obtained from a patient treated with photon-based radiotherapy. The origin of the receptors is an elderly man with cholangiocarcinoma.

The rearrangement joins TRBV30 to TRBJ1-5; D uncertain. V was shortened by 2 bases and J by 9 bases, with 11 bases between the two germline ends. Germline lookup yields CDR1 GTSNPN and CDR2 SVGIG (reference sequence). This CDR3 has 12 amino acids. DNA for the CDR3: TGTGCCTGGAGTCTAGCGTCCCGGCCCCAGCATTTT. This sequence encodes CAWSLASRPQHF.

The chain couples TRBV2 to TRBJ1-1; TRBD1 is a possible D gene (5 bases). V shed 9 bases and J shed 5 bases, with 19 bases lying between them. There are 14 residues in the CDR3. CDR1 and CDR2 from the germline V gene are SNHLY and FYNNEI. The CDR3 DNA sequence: TGTGCCAGTCGGGGGATGGGGGAGTGGACTGAAGCTTTCTTT. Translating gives CASRGMGEWTEAFF.

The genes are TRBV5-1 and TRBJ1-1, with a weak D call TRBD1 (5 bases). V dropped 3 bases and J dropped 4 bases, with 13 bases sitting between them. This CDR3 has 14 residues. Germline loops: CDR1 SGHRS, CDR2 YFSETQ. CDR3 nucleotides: TGCGCCAGCAGCTCCGGGACCGAAGGCACTGAAGCTTTCTTT. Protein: CASSSGTEGTEAFF.

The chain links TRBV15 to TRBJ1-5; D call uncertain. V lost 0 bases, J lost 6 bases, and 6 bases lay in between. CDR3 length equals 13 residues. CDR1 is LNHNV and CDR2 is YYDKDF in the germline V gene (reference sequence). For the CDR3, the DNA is TGTGCCACCAGCAGAGATCCCATTCAGCCCCAGCATTTT. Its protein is CATSRDPIQPQHF.

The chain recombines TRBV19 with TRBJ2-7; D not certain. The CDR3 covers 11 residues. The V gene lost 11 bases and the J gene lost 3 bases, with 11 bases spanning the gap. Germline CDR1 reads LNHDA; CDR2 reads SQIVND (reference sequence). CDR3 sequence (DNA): TGTGCCCCCACGATAGGCTACGAGCAGTACTTC. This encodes CAPTIGYEQYF.

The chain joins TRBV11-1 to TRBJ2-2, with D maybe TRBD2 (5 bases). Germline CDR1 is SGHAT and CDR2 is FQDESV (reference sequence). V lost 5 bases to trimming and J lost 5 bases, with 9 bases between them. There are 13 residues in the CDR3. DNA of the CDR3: TGTGCCAGCAGCCTTTGGAGGACCGGGGAGCTGTTTTTT. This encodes CASSLWRTGELFF.

The CDR3 sequence is CASSPQAAPSGAKETQYF. CDR3 nucleotide sequence: TGTGCCAGTAGCCCCCAGGCCGCCCCTAGCGGGGCTAAGGAGACCCAGTACTTC. The rearrangement uses TRBV19 and TRBJ2-5, with 9 bases matching TRBD2. Per the germline V gene, CDR1 is LNHDA and CDR2 is SQIVND (reference sequence). V was clipped by 6 bases and J by 5 bases; unmatched bases: 19. CDR3 length equals 18 residues.

Here the CDR3 reads CASSLEGNTGELFF. The CDR3 DNA reads TGCGCCAGCAGCTTGGAGGGGAACACCGGGGAGCTGTTTTTT. The rearrangement links TRBV5-1 to TRBJ2-2; D remains ambiguous. There are 14 residues in the CDR3. V was pared by 0 bases and J by 1 base, with 4 bases between. Germline CDR1 is SGHRS and CDR2 is YFSETQ.

The CDR3 is CASSAQGAGANVLTF. The CDR3 bases are TGTGCCAGCTCAGCTCAGGGAGCTGGGGCCAACGTCCTGACTTTC. The chain joins TRBV18 to TRBJ2-6; D may be TRBD1 or TRBD2 (5 bases each). The germline V gene encodes CDR1 KGHSH and CDR2 LQKENI. The CDR3 totals 15 residues. Trimming took 5 bases from V and 2 from J, leaving 10 bases between them.

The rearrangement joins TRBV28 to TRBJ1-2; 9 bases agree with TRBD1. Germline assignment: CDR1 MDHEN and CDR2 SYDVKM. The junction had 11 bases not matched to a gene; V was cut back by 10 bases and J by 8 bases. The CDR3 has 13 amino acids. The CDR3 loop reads CAIRTLDRGGYTF. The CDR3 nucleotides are TGTGCCATCCGAACGTTGGACAGGGGCGGCTACACCTTC.

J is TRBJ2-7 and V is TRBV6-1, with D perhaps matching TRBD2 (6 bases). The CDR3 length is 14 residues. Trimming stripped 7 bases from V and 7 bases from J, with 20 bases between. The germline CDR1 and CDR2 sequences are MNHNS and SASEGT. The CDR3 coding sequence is TGTGCCAGCAAGTGGGGACTTAAAACTCCTGAGCAGTACTTC. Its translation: CASKWGLKTPEQYF.

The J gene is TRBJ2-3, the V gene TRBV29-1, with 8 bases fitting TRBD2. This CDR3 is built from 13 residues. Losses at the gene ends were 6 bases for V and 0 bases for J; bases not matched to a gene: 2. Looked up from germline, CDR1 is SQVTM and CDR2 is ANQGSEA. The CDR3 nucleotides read TGCAGCGTAGCGGGGGCTAGCACAGATACGCAGTATTTT. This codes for CSVAGASTDTQYF.

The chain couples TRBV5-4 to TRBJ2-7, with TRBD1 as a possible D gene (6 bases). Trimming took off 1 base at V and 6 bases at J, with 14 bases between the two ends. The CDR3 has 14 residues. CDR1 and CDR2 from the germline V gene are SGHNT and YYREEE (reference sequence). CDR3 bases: TGTGCCAGCAGCTTGCCCGGCAGGGGTGGCGAGCAGTACTTC. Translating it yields CASSLPGRGGEQYF.

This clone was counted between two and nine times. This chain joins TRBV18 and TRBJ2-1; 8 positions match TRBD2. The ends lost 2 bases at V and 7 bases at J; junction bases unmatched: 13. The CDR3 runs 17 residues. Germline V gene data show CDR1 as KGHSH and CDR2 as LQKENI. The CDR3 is CASSPRTGGVIRNEQFF. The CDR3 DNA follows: TGTGCCAGCTCACCAAGAACGGGGGGGGTTATACGAAATGAGCAGTTCTTC.

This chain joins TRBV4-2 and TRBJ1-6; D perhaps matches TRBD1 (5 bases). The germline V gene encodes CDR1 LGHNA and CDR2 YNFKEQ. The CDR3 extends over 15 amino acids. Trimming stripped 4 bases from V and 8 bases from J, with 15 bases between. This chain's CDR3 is CASSPGTDDYSPLHF. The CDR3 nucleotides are TGTGCCAGCAGCCCTGGGACTGATGATTATTCACCCCTCCACTTT.

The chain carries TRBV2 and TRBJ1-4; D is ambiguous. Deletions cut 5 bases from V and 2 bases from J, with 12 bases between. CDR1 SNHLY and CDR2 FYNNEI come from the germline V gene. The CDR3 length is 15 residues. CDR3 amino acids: CASSRIGVTNEKLFF. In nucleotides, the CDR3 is TGTGCCAGCAGTCGGATCGGGGTGACTAATGAAAAACTGTTTTTT.

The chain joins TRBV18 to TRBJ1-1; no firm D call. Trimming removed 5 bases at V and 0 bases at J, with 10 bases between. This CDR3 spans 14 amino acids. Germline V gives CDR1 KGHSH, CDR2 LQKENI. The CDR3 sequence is CASSYSVMNTEAFF. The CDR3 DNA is TGTGCCAGCTCATACAGCGTAATGAACACTGAAGCTTTCTTT.

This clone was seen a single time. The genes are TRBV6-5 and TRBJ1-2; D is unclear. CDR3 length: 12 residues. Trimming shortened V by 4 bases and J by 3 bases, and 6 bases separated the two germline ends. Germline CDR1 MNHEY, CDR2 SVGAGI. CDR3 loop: CASSSGYYGYTF. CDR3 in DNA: TGTGCCAGCAGTTCCGGGTACTATGGCTACACCTTC.

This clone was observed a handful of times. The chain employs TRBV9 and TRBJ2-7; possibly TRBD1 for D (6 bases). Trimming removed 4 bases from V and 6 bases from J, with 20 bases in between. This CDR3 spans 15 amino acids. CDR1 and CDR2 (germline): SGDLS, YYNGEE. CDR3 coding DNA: TGTGCCAGCAGCCCCTTTGGACAGACGGCCGGCGAGCAGTACTTC. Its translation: CASSPFGQTAGEQYF.

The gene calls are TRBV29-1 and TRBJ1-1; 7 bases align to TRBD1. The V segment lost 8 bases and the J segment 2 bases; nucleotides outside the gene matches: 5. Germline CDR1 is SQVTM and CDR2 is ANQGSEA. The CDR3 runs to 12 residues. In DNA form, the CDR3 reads TGCAGCCTTGGACAGGCAAACACTGAAGCTTTCTTT. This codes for CSLGQANTEAFF.

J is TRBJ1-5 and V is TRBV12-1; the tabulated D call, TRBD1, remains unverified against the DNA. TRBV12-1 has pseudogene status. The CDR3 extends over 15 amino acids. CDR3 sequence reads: CASSFGRQRRQPQHF. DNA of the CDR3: TGTGCCAGCAGCTTTGGCCGACAGCGAAGGCAGCCCCAGCATTTT.

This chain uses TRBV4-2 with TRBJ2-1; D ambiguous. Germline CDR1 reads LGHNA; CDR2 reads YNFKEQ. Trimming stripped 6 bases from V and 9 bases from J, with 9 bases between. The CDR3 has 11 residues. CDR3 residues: CASSDGSEQFF. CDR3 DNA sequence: TGTGCCAGCAGTGACGGCAGTGAGCAGTTCTTC.

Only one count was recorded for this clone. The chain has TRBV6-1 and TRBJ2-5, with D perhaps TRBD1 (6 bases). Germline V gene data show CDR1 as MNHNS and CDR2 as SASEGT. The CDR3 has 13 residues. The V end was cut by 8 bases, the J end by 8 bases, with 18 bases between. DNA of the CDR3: TGTGCCAGCGGGTCAGGGGACGCGGTCACCCAGTACTTC. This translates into CASGSGDAVTQYF.

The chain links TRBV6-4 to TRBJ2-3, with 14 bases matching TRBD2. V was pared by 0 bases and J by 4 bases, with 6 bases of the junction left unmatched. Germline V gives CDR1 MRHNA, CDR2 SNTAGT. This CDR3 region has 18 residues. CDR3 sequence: CASSDSPGLAGVPDTQYF. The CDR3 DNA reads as TGTGCCAGCAGTGACTCCCCGGGACTAGCGGGGGTTCCAGATACGCAGTATTTT.

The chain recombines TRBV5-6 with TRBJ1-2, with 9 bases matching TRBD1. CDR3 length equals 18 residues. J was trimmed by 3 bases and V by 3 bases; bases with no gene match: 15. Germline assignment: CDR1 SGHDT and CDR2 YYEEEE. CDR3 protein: CASSSPSRRDRVYYGYTF. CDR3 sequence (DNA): TGTGCCAGCAGCTCCCCATCCAGGCGGGACAGGGTGTACTATGGCTACACCTTC.

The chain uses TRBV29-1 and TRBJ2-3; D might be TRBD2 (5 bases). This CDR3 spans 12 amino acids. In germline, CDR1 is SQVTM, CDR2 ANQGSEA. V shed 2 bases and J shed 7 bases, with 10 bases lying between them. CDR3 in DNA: TGCAGCGTTGAACGGACTGATTATACGCAGTATTTT. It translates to CSVERTDYTQYF.

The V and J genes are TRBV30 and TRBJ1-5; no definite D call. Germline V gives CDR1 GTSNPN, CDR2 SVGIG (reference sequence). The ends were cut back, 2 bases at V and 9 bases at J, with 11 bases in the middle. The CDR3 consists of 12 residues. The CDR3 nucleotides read TGTGCCTGGAGTCCAGACCCGGGGCCCCAGCATTTT. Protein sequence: CAWSPDPGPQHF.

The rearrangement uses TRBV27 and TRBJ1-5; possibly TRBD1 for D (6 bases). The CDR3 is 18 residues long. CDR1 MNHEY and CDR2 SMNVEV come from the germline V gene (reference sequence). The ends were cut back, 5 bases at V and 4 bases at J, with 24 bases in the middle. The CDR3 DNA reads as TGTGCCAGCAGTCTCAGAGGATCAGCAGGGGTGCGGAATCAGCCCCAGCATTTT. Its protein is CASSLRGSAGVRNQPQHF.

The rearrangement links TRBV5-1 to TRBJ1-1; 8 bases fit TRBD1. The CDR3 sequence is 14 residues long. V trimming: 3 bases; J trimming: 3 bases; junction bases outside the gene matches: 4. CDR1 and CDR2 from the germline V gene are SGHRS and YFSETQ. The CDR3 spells CASSSGQGYTEAFF. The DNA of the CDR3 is TGCGCCAGCAGCTCAGGACAGGGCTACACTGAAGCTTTCTTT.

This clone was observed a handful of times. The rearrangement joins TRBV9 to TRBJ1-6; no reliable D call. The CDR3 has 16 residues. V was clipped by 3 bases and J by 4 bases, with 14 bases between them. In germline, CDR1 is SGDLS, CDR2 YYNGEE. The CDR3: CASSAASGDYNSPLHF. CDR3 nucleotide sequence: TGTGCCAGCAGCGCCGCCTCTGGGGATTATAATTCACCCCTCCACTTT.

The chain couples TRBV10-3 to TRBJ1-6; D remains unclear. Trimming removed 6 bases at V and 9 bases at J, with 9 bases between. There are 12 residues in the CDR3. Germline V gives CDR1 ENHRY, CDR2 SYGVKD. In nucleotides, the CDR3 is TGTGCCATCAGGGCACTGGGTTCACCCCTCCACTTT. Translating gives CAIRALGSPLHF.